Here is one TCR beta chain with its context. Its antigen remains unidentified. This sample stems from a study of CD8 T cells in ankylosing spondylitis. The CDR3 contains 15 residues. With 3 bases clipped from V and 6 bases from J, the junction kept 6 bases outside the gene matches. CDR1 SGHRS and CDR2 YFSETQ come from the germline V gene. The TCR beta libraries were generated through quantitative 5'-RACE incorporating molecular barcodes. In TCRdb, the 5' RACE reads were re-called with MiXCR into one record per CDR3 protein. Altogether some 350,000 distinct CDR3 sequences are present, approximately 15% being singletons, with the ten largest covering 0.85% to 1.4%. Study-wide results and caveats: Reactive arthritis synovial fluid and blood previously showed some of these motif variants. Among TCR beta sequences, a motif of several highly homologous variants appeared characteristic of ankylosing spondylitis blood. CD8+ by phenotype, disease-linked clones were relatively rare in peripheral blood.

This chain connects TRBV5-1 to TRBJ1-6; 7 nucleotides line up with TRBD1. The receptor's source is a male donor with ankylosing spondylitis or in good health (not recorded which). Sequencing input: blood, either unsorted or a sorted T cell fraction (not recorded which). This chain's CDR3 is CASSSTDRTNSPLHF. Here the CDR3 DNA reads TGCGCCAGCAGCTCCACGGACAGGACTAATTCACCCCTCCACTTT.